The clone carrying this T cell receptor (beta chain) occurred a few times. Antigen specificity is unknown. This entry comes from a study of beta chain features in type 1 diabetes. Trimming stripped 7 bases from V and 7 bases from J, with 13 bases between. This CDR3 is built from 13 residues. Germline V gene lookup returns CDR1 SGHAT and CDR2 FQNNGV. General observations from the study: For patients, the naive, central memory and Treg TCRB repertoires appeared more alike than for healthy donors.

Sorted CD4+ subsets: naive, central memory, regulatory, stem cell-like memory (CD45RO/CCR7/CD25/CD127/CD95/CD27 panel). What was sequenced were expressed TCRB transcripts, since all of the isolated RNA had been reverse transcribed. Some clones are missing from TCRdb's copy, which holds only in-frame ones; the method was immunoSEQ multiplex PCR. The table has some 220,000 clones, about a tenth seen once. The source is a man between 18 and 35 years old in good health. Sequencing was done on a sample of central memory CD4+ T cells from blood. The chain uses TRBV11-2 and TRBJ2-2; D gene uncertain. In DNA, the CDR3 is TGTGCCAGCAACCATCGCAGAGACGGGGAGCTGTTTTTT. Encoded protein: CASNHRRDGELFF. The full variable domain, rest sourced from reference TRBV11-2 and TRBJ2-2, is EAGVAQSPRYKIIEKRQSVAFWCNPISGHATLYWYQQILGQGPKLLIQFQNNGVVDDSQLPKDRFSAERLKGVDSTLKIQPAKLEDSAVYLCASNHRRDGELFFGEGSRLTVL.